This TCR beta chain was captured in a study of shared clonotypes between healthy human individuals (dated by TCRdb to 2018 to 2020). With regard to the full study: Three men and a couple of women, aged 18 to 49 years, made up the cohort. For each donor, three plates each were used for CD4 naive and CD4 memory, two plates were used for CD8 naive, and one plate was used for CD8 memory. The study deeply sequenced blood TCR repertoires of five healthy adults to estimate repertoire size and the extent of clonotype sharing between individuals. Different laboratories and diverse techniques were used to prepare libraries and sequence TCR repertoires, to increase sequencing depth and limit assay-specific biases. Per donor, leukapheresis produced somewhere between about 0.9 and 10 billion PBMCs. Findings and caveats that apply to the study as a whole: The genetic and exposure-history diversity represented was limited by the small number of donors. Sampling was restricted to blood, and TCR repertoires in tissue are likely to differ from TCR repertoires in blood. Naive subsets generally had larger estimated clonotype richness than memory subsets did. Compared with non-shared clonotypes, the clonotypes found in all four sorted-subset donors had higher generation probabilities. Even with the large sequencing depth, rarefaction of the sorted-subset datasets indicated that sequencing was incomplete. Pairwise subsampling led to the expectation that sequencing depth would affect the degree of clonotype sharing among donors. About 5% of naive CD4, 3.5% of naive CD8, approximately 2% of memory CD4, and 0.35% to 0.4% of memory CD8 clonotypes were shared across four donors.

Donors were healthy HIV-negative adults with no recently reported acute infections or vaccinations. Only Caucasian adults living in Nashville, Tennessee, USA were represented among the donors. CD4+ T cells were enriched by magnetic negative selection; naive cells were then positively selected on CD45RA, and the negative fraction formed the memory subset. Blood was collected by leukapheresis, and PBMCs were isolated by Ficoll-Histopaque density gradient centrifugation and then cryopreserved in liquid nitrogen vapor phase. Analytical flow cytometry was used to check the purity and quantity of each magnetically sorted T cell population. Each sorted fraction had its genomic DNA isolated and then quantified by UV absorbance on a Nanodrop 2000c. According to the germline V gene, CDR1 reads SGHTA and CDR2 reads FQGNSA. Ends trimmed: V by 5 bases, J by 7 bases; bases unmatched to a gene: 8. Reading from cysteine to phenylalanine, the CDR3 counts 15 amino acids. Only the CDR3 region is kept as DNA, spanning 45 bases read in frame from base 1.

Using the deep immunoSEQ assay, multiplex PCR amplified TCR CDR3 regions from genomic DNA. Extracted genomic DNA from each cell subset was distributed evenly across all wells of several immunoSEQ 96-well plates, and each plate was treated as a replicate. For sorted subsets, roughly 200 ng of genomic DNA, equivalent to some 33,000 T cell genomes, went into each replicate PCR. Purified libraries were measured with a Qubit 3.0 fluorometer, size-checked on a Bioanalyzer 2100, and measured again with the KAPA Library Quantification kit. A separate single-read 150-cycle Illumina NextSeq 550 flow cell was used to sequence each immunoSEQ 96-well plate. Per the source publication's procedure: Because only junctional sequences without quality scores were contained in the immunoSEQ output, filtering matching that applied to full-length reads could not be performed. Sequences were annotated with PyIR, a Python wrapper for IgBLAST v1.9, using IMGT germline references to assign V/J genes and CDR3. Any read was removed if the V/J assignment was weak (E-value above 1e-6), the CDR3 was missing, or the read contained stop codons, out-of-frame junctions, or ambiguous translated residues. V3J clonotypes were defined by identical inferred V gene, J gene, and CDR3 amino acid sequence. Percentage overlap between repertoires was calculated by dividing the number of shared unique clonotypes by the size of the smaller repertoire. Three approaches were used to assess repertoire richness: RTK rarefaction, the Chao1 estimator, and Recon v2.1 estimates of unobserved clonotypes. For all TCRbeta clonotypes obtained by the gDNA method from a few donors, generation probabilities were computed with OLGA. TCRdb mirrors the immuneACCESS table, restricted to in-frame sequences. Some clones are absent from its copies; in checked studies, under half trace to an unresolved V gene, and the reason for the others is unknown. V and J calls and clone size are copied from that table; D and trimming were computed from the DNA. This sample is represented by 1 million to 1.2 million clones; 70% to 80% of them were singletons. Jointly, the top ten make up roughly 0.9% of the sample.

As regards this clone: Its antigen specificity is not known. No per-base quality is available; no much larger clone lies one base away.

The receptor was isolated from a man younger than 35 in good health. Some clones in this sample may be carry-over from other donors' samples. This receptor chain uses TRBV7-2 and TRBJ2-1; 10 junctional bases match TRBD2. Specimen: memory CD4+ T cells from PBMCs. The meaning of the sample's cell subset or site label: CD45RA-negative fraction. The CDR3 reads CASSPQREGRNEQFF. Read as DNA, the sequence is TGTGCCAGCAGCCCCCAGCGGGAGGGCCGTAATGAGCAGTTCTTC.